This TCR beta chain came from a study of blood T cell repertoires in COVID-19. The wider study: The study drew acute and convalescent COVID-19 samples from the United States, Italy and Spain. PBMCs, B-cell-depleted T cells, or T cells provided the cDNA or gDNA that made up the material.

Per the study methods: Reference gene primer amplification in the assay estimated nucleated cell counts. TCRdb keeps only in-frame clones here, not all; method: immunoSEQ multiplex PCR. D and trimming come from the DNA, and the V and J calls and clone size come from that table. The table records 98,000 or so clones, around 90% of them present only once. Germline V gene data show CDR1 as LGHDT and CDR2 as YNNKEL (reference sequence). The CDR3 spans 19 residues. V shed 6 bases, J shed 1 base, and the junction held 15 bases outside the gene matches. This rearrangement joins TRBV3-1 (or the pseudogene TRBV3-2) to TRBJ2-2; 9 bases match TRBD1. This sequence originates from a human donor in a cohort sampled during active COVID-19. Material for sequencing was peripheral blood. CDR3 sequence (DNA): TGTGCCAGCAGACAAATTATATCACGGACAGGGGTGAACACCGGGGAGCTGTTTTTT. It specifies CASRQIISRTGVNTGELFF.